This TCR beta chain was recorded in a study of T and B cells in COVID-19 patients (dated by TCRdb to about 2020). For context, the study as a whole: In this study, adaptive immunity was profiled in COVID-19 patients who either had active infection or had recovered, using TRB and IGH repertoire sequencing of peripheral blood. The recovered cohort included roughly 18 patients who contributed approximately 22 samples, and most of those patients had mild to moderate COVID-19 that was managed on an outpatient basis. The recovered cohort had a median age of around 30 years, compared with 65 to 80 years in the active-infection cohort. In the active-infection cohort, about 60% of the 20 patients were critically ill and required mechanical ventilation or ECMO. In the active-infection cohort, about 90% of the roughly 20 patients had comorbidities linked to unfavorable COVID-19 outcome. Over 8 million TCR sequences were analysed in a TCR and BCR sequence repository that covered 35 to 40 patients and around 66 time points. Because samples were available both during active disease and after recovery, a couple of patients were counted in both the recovered and the active cohorts. An age-matched reference group of over 35 healthy donors negative for COVID-19 antibodies served as the comparison for repertoire analyses. Up to roughly 10 follow-up blood samples were collected per patient, with some samples spanning different disease stages in the same individual. Overall study outcomes, separate from this receptor: A total of some 2,000 TCR clusters were exclusive to the recovered cohort, and around 32 of those clusters were low-pGen clusters. TRB repertoires were highly clonal in active COVID-19, whereas diversity and richness at recovery rose above healthy donor levels. Specific T cell subsets (CD4+/Treg/CD8+) and sorted SARS-CoV-2-responsive or tetramer+ T cells had not yet been sequenced, and these experiments were ongoing. The reported TCR clusters were stated to require prospective validation before clinical use. Patients with COVID-19 were reported to show strongly skewed TRBV/TRBJ gene usage. Few blood samples were available from mildly ill patients while symptoms were present or from severe cases at early time points. The size of the cohort was considered insufficient for assessing HLA contributions to COVID-19 susceptibility or severity.

TRB repertoires were amplified using roughly 220-550 ng of genomic DNA isolated from blood. Sequenced on an Illumina MiSeq. TRB rearrangements were amplified by multiplex PCR with BIOMED2 TRB-A/B primer pools. Illumina-compatible adapters and 7-nucleotide sample barcodes were attached to the amplicons through two consecutive PCRs. Phusion HS II polymerase was used for all library PCRs. Amplicons were gel-purified with the NucleoSpin Gel and PCR Clean-up kit, quantified on Qubit, and pooled at about 4 nM. The quality of the amplicon pool was checked on an Agilent 2100 Bioanalyzer prior to Illumina next-generation sequencing. The source study handled its data this way. MiXCR 3.0.8 with the default MiXCR reference library was used to annotate TRB rearrangements. Non-productive reads and sequences with fewer than 2 reads were removed, and every unique CDR3 nucleotide sequence was treated as one clone. Clonality, diversity, richness and V-J gene usage were computed in R 3.5.1. GLIPH2 was used to cluster TCRs by CDR3 similarity, and OLGA was used to calculate generation probabilities. GLIPH2 clusters were kept only when the clusters contained at least four unique TCR clonotypes present in at least three individuals. The raw public reads went through TCRdb reprocessing: fastp at Q25, MiXCR clone calling, in-frame beta chains kept. Records with the same CDR3 protein are collapsed into one entry carrying the most frequent genes and DNA. These V and J calls originate from TCRdb's pipeline instead of the authors' own analysis. Across this sample there are approximately 17,000 distinct CDR3 sequences, with 25% to 35% seen only once. The ten largest clones add up to 4.5% of the sample.

V is trimmed back by 8 bases and J by 1 base, and the junction contains 8 bases that no gene match accounts for. The germline V gene yields MNHEY for CDR1 and SVGAGI for CDR2. From its cysteine to its phenylalanine, the CDR3 spans 16 amino acids. Of the read, only the CDR3 DNA is kept; its 48 bases are in frame from base 1. This clonotype is deemed medium-sized (0.01 to 0.1%). Which antigen it targets is not known. The record has no base qualities; no much larger clone is one base away. Sample: blood. This chain joins TRBV6-5 to TRBJ2-2; the central 9 bases match TRBD1. This clonotype was sampled from a human donor who had recovered from COVID-19. The sequence in DNA is TGTGCCAGCTCCCACAAGGGACAGGGGAACACCGGGGAGCTGTTTTTT. It codes for CASSHKGQGNTGELFF.